This paragraph covers one T cell receptor beta chain sequence. Here immunoSEQ multiplex PCR was the method, and the copy in TCRdb shows in-frame clones only, minus some. The sample records more than 550,000 clones, 80% to 90% being singletons. This sample was taken from a study of shared T cell receptors in the human thymus. CDR1 MRHNA and CDR2 SNTAGT come from the germline V gene. Trimming took 2 bases from V and 4 from J, leaving 8 bases between them. The CDR3 spans 13 residues. The sample also formed part of further work on human thymus T cells. This second report adds: Having surgery to correct congenital heart defects, healthy Finnish infants acted as the donors. Resections obtained during corrective heart surgery supplied the thymus tissue. V and J gene usage appeared biased in thymic and blood repertoires. Overlap was high between thymic repertoires from unrelated individuals, as reported in related research.

The receptor was isolated from a girl under three years old with a congenital heart defect. The gene calls are TRBV6-4 and TRBJ1-2; the D is unclear. The sequenced material came from thymocytes. The DNA for the CDR3 is TGTGCCAGCAGTGACGGCGGGAGCTATGGCTACACCTTC. This encodes CASSDGGSYGYTF.